The rows below give T cell receptor beta chains drawn from one sample of a study of CD8+ T cells in alopecia areata. Repertoires were generated with immunoSEQ multiplex PCR, while TCRdb's copy carries only in-frame clones and drops some. There are fewer than 200,000 clones in the sample; 58% occur only once, and 16% lies in the top ten. The sequences come from CD4+ T cells sorted from blood, collected at week 56, from a patient treated with tofacitinib. The receptors originated from a human donor with alopecia areata. Each CDR3 is given with its conserved first and last residue. The D gene is left open where the match is weak. Clone size is stated in some rows and not others, as once, few, many or a class when expanded.

CAISELRTVVHEQYF | TGTGCCATCAGTGAGCTTCGGACAGTGGTCCACGAGCAGTACTTC | few | TRBV10-3 | . | 15 | TRBJ2-7
CAWSRRVSNQPQHF | TGTGCCTGGAGCCGAAGGGTGAGCAATCAGCCCCAGCATTTT | . | TRBV30 | . | 14 | TRBJ1-5
CASSLRGSEAFF | TGTGCCAGCAGCTTAAGGGGGTCTGAAGCTTTCTTT | few | TRBV7-9 | . | 12 | TRBJ1-1
CASSSQWGPYNEQFF | TGTGCCAGCAGCTCGCAGTGGGGGCCCTACAATGAGCAGTTCTTC | . | TRBV11-2 | . | 15 | TRBJ2-1
CASSQDRNSRNEKLFF | TGCGCCAGCAGCCAAGATCGAAACAGCCGTAATGAAAAACTGTTTTTT | . | TRBV4-1 | . | 16 | TRBJ1-4
CASSLVRQTDTQYF | TGTGCCAGCAGCTTAGTCCGACAAACAGATACGCAGTATTTT | few | TRBV7-9 | . | 14 | TRBJ2-3
CASSEVRRGHDHEQYF | TGTGCCAGCAGTGAAGTTCGCCGGGGGCACGATCACGAGCAGTACTTC | . | TRBV2 | . | 16 | TRBJ2-7
CATLGGETQYF | TGTGCCACCCTGGGGGGAGAGACCCAGTACTTC | . | TRBV10-3 | . | 11 | TRBJ2-5
CASSSQSQSEGYTF | TGTGCCAGCTCATCCCAATCACAGTCGGAGGGCTACACCTTC | . | TRBV18 | . | 14 | TRBJ1-2
CASSVEGQSFGEKLFF | TGTGCCAGCAGCGTAGAGGGACAGAGCTTCGGGGAAAAACTGTTTTTT | . | TRBV9 | TRBD1 | 16 | TRBJ1-4
CASSANRGGGQPQHF | TGTGCCAGCAGTGCGAACAGGGGCGGAGGTCAGCCCCAGCATTTT | . | TRBV2 | TRBD1 | 15 | TRBJ1-5
CSVVASPGTQYF | TGCAGCGTTGTAGCTAGCCCCGGAACGCAGTATTTT | . | TRBV29-1 | . | 12 | TRBJ2-3
CASSAGGTGSSGELFF | TGTGCCAGCAGTGCGGGCGGGACAGGGTCCTCCGGGGAGCTGTTTTTT | . | TRBV2 | TRBD1 | 16 | TRBJ2-2
CASSRSGTGEETQYF | TGCGCCAGCAGCCGATCCGGGACAGGGGAGGAGACCCAGTACTTC | . | TRBV4-1 | TRBD1 | 15 | TRBJ2-5
CASSPILQGNQPQHF | TGTGCCAGCAGTCCAATTCTACAGGGAAACCAGCCCCAGCATTTT | . | TRBV2 | . | 15 | TRBJ1-5
CASTHNGGMAGNEQFF | TGCGCCAGCACCCATAATGGGGGGATGGCCGGCAATGAGCAGTTCTTC | few | TRBV5-1 | . | 16 | TRBJ2-1
CATSRDQVGGGTEAFF | TGTGCCACCAGCAGAGATCAGGTCGGGGGAGGGACTGAAGCTTTCTTT | few | TRBV15 | . | 16 | TRBJ1-1